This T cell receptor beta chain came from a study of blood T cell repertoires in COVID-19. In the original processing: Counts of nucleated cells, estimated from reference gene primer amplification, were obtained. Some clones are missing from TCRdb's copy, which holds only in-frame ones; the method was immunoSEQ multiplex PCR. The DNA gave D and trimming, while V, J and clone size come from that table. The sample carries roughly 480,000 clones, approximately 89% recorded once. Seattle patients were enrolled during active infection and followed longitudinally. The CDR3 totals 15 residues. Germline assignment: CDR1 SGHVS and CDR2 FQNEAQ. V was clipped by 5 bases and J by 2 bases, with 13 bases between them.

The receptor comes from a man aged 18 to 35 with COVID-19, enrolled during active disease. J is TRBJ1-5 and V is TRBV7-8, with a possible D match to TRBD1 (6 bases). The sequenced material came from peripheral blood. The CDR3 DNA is TGTGCCAGCAGCCCCGTGAACAGGGGCAATCAGCCCCAGCATTTT. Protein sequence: CASSPVNRGNQPQHF.